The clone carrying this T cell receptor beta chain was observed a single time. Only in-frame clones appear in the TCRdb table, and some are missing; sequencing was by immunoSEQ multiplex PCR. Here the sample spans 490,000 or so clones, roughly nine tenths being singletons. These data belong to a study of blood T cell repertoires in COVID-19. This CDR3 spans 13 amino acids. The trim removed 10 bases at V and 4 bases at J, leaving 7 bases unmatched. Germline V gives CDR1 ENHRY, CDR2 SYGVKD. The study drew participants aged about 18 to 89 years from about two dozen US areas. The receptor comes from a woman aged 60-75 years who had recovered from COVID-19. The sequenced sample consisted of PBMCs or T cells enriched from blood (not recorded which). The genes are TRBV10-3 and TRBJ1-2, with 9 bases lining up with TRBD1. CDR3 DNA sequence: TGTGCCACTCAGACAGGGGGTGGCTATGGCTACACCTTC. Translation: CATQTGGGYGYTF.